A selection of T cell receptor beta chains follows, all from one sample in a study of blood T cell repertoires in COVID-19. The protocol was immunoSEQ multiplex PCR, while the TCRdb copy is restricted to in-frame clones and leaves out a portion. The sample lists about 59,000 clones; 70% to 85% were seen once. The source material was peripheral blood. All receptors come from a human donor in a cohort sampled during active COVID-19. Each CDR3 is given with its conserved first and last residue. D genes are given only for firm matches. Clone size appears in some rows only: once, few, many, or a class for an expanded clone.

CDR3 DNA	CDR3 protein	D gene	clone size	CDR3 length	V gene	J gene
TGTGCCACCGGGGATACCTACGAGCAGTACTTC	CATGDTYEQYF	-	-	11	TRBV19	TRBJ2-7
TGTGCCAGCATACGGAGGGTTTATGAGGTGGAGCAGTACTTC	CASIRRVYEVEQYF	-	-	14	TRBV6-5	TRBJ2-7
TGTGCCAGCAGTTACTCGCTAAAGGAGGGAGGAGAGACCCAGTACTTC	CASSYSLKEGGETQYF	-	medium-sized	16	TRBV6-2/TRBV6-3	TRBJ2-5
TGTGCCAGCAGCCGAGGGACAGGGAACTACGAGCAGCACTTC	CASSRGTGNYEQHF	TRBD1	-	14	TRBV3-1/TRBV3-2	TRBJ2-7
TGTGCCAGCAGCCGACCCCTCTCCGACATCGGGGAGCTGTTTTTT	CASSRPLSDIGELFF	-	few	15	TRBV5-5	TRBJ2-2
TGTGCCAGTAGTATAACAGGCAGGGGGCGACCCGGGGAGCTGTTTTTT	CASSITGRGRPGELFF	TRBD1	-	16	TRBV19	TRBJ2-2
TGCAGTGCTAGTGACCAGAACTATGGCTACACCTTC	CSASDQNYGYTF	-	-	12	TRBV20-1	TRBJ1-2
TGTGCCACCAGTGATTTCGGCCAGGGGCTGGACACCGGGGAGCTGTTTTTT	CATSDFGQGLDTGELFF	-	-	17	TRBV24-1	TRBJ2-2
TGCGCCAGCAGCTTGGCTGGCGGGAGTAGCACAGATACGCAGTATTTT	CASSLAGGSSTDTQYF	TRBD2	-	16	TRBV5-1	TRBJ2-3
TGTGCCAGCGCCCCCCGGGACAGGGACACAGATACGCAGTATTTT	CASAPRDRDTDTQYF	TRBD1	-	15	TRBV6-5	TRBJ2-3
TGTGCCAGCAGCGGGGACAGCTATGGCTACACCTTC	CASSGDSYGYTF	TRBD1	-	12	TRBV6-5	TRBJ1-2
TGCAGTGCCGCAGGAAAAGATACGCAGTATTTT	CSAAGKDTQYF	-	-	11	TRBV20-1	TRBJ2-3
TGTGCCAGCGAGGCAGCCGGGACTAGCGGAGAGCAGTTCTTC	CASEAAGTSGEQFF	TRBD2	-	14	TRBV6-5	TRBJ2-1
TGTGCCAGCAGCTACGGGGGAAGTACCCACACAGATACGCAGTATTTT	CASSYGGSTHTDTQYF	-	-	16	TRBV7-3	TRBJ2-3
TGTGCCAGCTCGAGCGGGAGGGGGCAAGAGACCCAGTACTTC	CASSSGRGQETQYF	TRBD2	-	14	TRBV18	TRBJ2-5
TGTGCCAGCAGCTTAGGAGCGGCTTACGAGCAGTACTTC	CASSLGAAYEQYF	-	few	13	TRBV11-1	TRBJ2-7
TGTGCCAGCAGATGGAACAGGGACAATTCACCCCTCCACTTT	CASRWNRDNSPLHF	-	-	14	TRBV2	TRBJ1-6
TGTGCCAGCAGGCGGAGTGATAATTCACCCCTCCACTTT	CASRRSDNSPLHF	-	-	13	TRBV27	TRBJ1-6
TGTGCCAGTAGTACTCTTGGCCGGGAGGTAGACGGCTCCTACAATGAGCAGTTCTTC	CASSTLGREVDGSYNEQFF	TRBD2	-	19	TRBV19	TRBJ2-1
TGTGCCAGCAGGGGGGGACAGGGACATGAAAAACTGTTTTTT	CASRGGQGHEKLFF	TRBD1	-	14	TRBV2	TRBJ1-4
TGTGCCAGCAGATCCACAGGTCTTCGGCAGTTCTTC	CASRSTGLRQFF	-	-	12	TRBV6-6	TRBJ2-1
TGCGCCAGCAGCCAAGAGGGGGGGAACGGGGAGCTGTTTTTT	CASSQEGGNGELFF	TRBD2	once	14	TRBV4-3	TRBJ2-2
TGTGCCAGCAGTTTATGGGTCGGGGACAACTCCATCGGGGAGCTGTTTTTT	CASSLWVGDNSIGELFF	-	-	17	TRBV27	TRBJ2-2
TGTGCCAGCAGCTCGGGACTAGCGGGAGGGACGAACACCGGGGAGCTGTTTTTT	CASSSGLAGGTNTGELFF	TRBD2	few	18	TRBV7-8	TRBJ2-2
TGTGCCAGCAGCGGGCAGGAAAATCAGCCCCAGCATTTT	CASSGQENQPQHF	-	-	13	TRBV7-6	TRBJ1-5
TGCGCCAGCAGCCGCAAGGTAGAGGGTAACACTGAAACTTTCTTT	CASSRKVEGNTETFF	-	-	15	TRBV5-1	TRBJ1-1
TGTGCCTGGAGTCCGGGGCCAGCGGGGGGCTACACCTTC	CAWSPGPAGGYTF	-	-	13	TRBV30	TRBJ1-2
TGTGCCAGTAGCGGGACATCTTACAATGAGCAGTTCTTC	CASSGTSYNEQFF	-	-	13	TRBV19	TRBJ2-1
TGTGCCAGCAGCTTGGGGGTGACTAGCGGGAGGGAAGAGACCCAGTACTTC	CASSLGVTSGREETQYF	TRBD2	-	17	TRBV5-4	TRBJ2-5
TGTGCCAGCAGCTTAGGCCGAACAGTGAACACTGAAGCTTTCTTT	CASSLGRTVNTEAFF	-	once	15	TRBV7-6	TRBJ1-1
TGTGCCAGCAGCCTTTCCCAGGGGGCCCTGAAAACCGGGGAGCTGTTTTTT	CASSLSQGALKTGELFF	TRBD1	-	17	TRBV9	TRBJ2-2
TGTGCCACCAGCAGAGTGGGGCAAGGCCCCTACGAGCAGTACTTC	CATSRVGQGPYEQYF	-	-	15	TRBV15	TRBJ2-7
TGTGCCAGCAGCTTAGTCGCGGAGACCTACAATGAGCAGTTCTTC	CASSLVAETYNEQFF	-	-	15	TRBV7-6	TRBJ2-1
TGTGCCAGCAGCCCTAGAAGGCCCCTAGTCGCGGGAGGTGCAAATGAGCAGTTCTTC	CASSPRRPLVAGGANEQFF	TRBD2	-	19	TRBV7-2	TRBJ2-1
TGTGCCAGCAGTGAAGACGCGTCCCAGCATTTT	CASSEDASQHF	-	once	11	TRBV6-1	TRBJ1-5
TGTGCCAGCAGTTACATGTCCCGGGACAGGGGTACCGGCTACACCTTC	CASSYMSRDRGTGYTF	TRBD1	-	16	TRBV6-5	TRBJ1-2
TGCAGCGTTGGGTCGAAGAGCTCCTACGAGCAGTACTTC	CSVGSKSSYEQYF	-	-	13	TRBV29-1	TRBJ2-7
TGCGCCAGCAGCCAAGAGGGGGGTGGGGAGCTGTTTTTT	CASSQEGGGELFF	-	few	13	TRBV4-1	TRBJ2-2
TGTGCCAGCACCTCCCAGGGGGGTAACTATGGCTACACCTTC	CASTSQGGNYGYTF	TRBD1	once	14	TRBV7-2	TRBJ1-2
TGTGCCAGCAGCCATTCTGACGGGGGTAGATGGAATGGCTACACCTTC	CASSHSDGGRWNGYTF	-	-	16	TRBV3-1/TRBV3-2	TRBJ1-2
TGTGCCAGCAGCCCTTGGCAGGCCTCCTACGAGCAGTACTTC	CASSPWQASYEQYF	-	few	14	TRBV5-4	TRBJ2-7
TGTGCCAGCAGCTCTGGACAGGTCGGGGAGACCCAGTACTTC	CASSSGQVGETQYF	TRBD1	once	14	TRBV7-2	TRBJ2-5
TGTGCCAGCAGCCAAAACACAGGACGGGGGCAAGAGACCCAGTACTTC	CASSQNTGRGQETQYF	-	-	16	TRBV4-2	TRBJ2-5
TGTGCCAGCAGTCAACCGGGACAGGGAAACACCATATATTTT	CASSQPGQGNTIYF	TRBD1	-	14	TRBV27	TRBJ1-3
TGTGCCAGCAGCTCCGGGACAGGGCACAACAATGAGCAGTTCTTC	CASSSGTGHNNEQFF	TRBD1	once	15	TRBV5-8	TRBJ2-1
TGTGCCAGCAGCTTGGGTGTGACTAGCGTCGGCACAGATACGCAGTATTTT	CASSLGVTSVGTDTQYF	TRBD2	few	17	TRBV5-6	TRBJ2-3
TGTGCCAGCTCACAGACACCGGGACTTAACTATGGCTACACCTTC	CASSQTPGLNYGYTF	-	-	15	TRBV18	TRBJ1-2
TGTGCCAGCAGTTTTGGTCGCGGGGACAATGAGCAGTTCTTC	CASSFGRGDNEQFF	-	-	14	TRBV28	TRBJ2-1
TGTGCCAGCAGCTTCGAAGGACAGAACGCCAAAAACATTCAGTACTTC	CASSFEGQNAKNIQYF	-	once	16	TRBV7-9	TRBJ2-4
TGTGCCAGTAGTATCCAGACCCGGGGTACTGTTAGCCCTGAAGCTTTCTTT	CASSIQTRGTVSPEAFF	-	-	17	TRBV19	TRBJ1-1